This T cell receptor (beta chain) was found in a study of blood T cell repertoires in COVID-19. Study summary: Samples taken during acute and convalescent COVID-19 were collected in the United States, Italy and Spain.

Libraries were prepared by immunoSEQ multiplex PCR; TCRdb keeps only in-frame clonotypes and omits some of them. Of under 300,000 clones listed, around 85% are singletons. Trimming shortened V by 10 bases and J by 6 bases, and 13 bases separated the two germline ends. This CDR3 has 12 residues. Germline CDR1 and CDR2: SNHLY and FYNNEI. The V gene is TRBV2, the J gene TRBJ2-1; D is possibly TRBD1 (6 bases). This sequence was found in a woman aged 40 to 50 with active or convalescent COVID-19. The sample consisted of peripheral blood. DNA of the CDR3: TGTGCCACCTTTGGGACAAGCAATGAGCAGTTCTTC. It is translated as CATFGTSNEQFF.